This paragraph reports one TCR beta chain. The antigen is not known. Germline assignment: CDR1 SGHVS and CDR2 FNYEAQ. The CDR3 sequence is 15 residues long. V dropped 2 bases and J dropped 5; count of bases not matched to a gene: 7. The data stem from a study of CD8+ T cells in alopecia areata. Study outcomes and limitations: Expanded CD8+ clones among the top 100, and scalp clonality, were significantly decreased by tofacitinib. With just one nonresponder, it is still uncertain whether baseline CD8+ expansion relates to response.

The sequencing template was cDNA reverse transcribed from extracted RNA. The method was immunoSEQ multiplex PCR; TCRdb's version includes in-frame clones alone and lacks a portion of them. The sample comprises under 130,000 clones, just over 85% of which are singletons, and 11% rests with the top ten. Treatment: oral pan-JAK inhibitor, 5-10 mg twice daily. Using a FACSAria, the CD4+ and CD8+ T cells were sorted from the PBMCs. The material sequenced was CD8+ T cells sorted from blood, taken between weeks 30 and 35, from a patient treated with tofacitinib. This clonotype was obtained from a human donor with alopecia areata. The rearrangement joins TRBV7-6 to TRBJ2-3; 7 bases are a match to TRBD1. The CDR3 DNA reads TGTGCCAGCAGCTTATTGGGACAGCGAGGAGATACGCAGTATTTT. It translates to CASSLLGQRGDTQYF. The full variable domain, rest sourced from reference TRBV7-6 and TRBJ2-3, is GAGVSQSPRYKVTKRGQDVALRCDPISGHVSLYWYRQALGQGPEFLTYFNYEAQQDKSGLPNDRFSAERPEGSISTLTIQRTEQRDSAMYRCASSLLGQRGDTQYFGPGTRLTVL.